This T cell receptor (beta chain) was captured in a study of human T cells and chemical hapten exposure. TCRdb re-analysed the RACE reads in MiXCR, keeping a single row per CDR3 protein. The table has more than 150,000 distinct CDR3 sequences, almost 30% seen once. Time point noted: pre-sensitization, week 0. Specified treatment: therapeutic diphenylcyclopropenone sensitization with weekly scalp DPC. The length of the CDR3 is 14 residues. The germline V gene encodes CDR1 GTSNPN and CDR2 SVGIG (reference sequence). Trimming removed 1 base from V and 7 bases from J, with 15 bases in between. The chain carries TRBV30 and TRBJ2-3; D is unclear. The material sequenced was whole blood, taken in connection with sensitization to the hapten diphenylcyclopropenone (DPC). This sequence was found in a woman in her twenties or thirties with alopecia areata. Some clones in this sample may be carry-over from other donors' samples. DNA of the CDR3: TGTGCCTGGAGTGGTTTAGGACGTCCCTATACGCAGTATTTT. It encodes CAWSGLGRPYTQYF.